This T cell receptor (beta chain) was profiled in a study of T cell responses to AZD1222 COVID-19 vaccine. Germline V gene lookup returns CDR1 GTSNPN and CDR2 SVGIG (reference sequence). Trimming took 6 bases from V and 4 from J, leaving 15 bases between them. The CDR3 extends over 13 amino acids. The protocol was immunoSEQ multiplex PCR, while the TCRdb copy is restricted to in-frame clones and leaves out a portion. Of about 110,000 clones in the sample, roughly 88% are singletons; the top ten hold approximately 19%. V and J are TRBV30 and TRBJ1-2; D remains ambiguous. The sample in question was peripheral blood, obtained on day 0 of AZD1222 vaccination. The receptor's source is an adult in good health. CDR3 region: CACPLAGSYGYTF. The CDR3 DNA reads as TGTGCCTGTCCGCTCGCCGGGAGCTATGGCTACACCTTC.